Following are 8 T cell receptor beta chains from one sample sequenced in a study of cytomegalovirus exposure and HLA in healthy donors. The PCR had 60 Vbeta and 13 Jbeta primers. Profiled with immunoSEQ multiplex PCR; TCRdb holds only in-frame clones, not every one. The sample carries some 130,000 clones, about 74% recorded once. Sequencing used PBMCs. The receptor source for this set is a woman in her sixties or seventies in good health and CMV-seronegative.

The CDR3 DNA reads TGTGCCAGCAGCCGTCGGACTAGCGGGAGAGGGGAAGAGCAGTTCTTC. Translated, it gives CASSRRTSGRGEEQFF. V and J are TRBV7-9 and TRBJ2-1, with TRBD2 identical over 13 bases. Germline CDR1 SEHNR, CDR2 FQNEAQ (reference sequence). The CDR3 is made up of 16 amino acids. J gave up 10 bases and V 5 bases, and 11 bases lay outside the gene matches.

The V and J genes are TRBV6-5 and TRBJ1-6; unclear D gene. V lost 3 bases, J lost 6 bases, and 9 bases lay in between. Germline V gene sequence: CDR1 MNHEY, CDR2 SVGAGI. This CDR3 is 14 amino acids long. CDR3 protein: CASSYREFNSPLHF. The CDR3 DNA follows: TGTGCCAGCAGTTATCGGGAATTTAATTCACCCCTCCACTTT.

V and J are TRBV19 and TRBJ2-1, with D possibly matching TRBD1 (5 bases). This CDR3 has 14 residues. Trimming took off 8 bases at V and 4 bases at J, with 15 bases between the two ends. Per the germline V gene, CDR1 is LNHDA and CDR2 is SQIVND (reference sequence). The CDR3 is CASRSLRGYNEQFF. In DNA form, the CDR3 reads TGTGCCAGTCGATCCCTTAGGGGATACAATGAGCAGTTCTTC.

The J gene is TRBJ2-1, the V gene TRBV5-8; D may be TRBD1 (5 bases). Germline CDR1 SGHTS, CDR2 YDEGEE. This CDR3 is built from 15 residues. Between the trimmed V and J ends, which lost 7 bases and 0 bases, there was a span of 14 bases. The CDR3 sequence is CASGAGATSYNEQFF. Written as DNA, the CDR3 is TGTGCCAGCGGGGCTGGGGCTACCTCCTACAATGAGCAGTTCTTC.

This clone was recorded only once. In nucleotides, the CDR3 is TGTGCCAGCTCACCACAATCTTACGGTTCCTCTGGGGCCAACGTCCTGACTTTC. This gives the protein CASSPQSYGSSGANVLTF. The V call is TRBV18, the J call TRBJ2-6; D gene uncertain. CDR1 and CDR2 from the germline V gene are KGHSH and LQKENI. Trimming stripped 1 base from V and 0 bases from J, with 13 bases between. The CDR3 is made up of 18 amino acids.

The chain joins TRBV14 to TRBJ2-2; tentatively, D is TRBD2 (6 bases). V lost 1 base and J 3 bases, leaving 15 bases between the germline ends. CDR3 length equals 17 residues. CDR1 is SGHDN and CDR2 is FVKESK in the germline V gene. This CDR3 reads CASSQAESGLYTGELFF. For the CDR3, the DNA is TGTGCCAGCAGCCAAGCCGAGTCGGGACTTTACACCGGGGAGCTGTTTTTT.

This clone showed up just a few times. The chain recombines TRBV9 with TRBJ2-7; D is perhaps TRBD2 (6 bases). V was shortened by 0 bases and J by 3 bases, with 10 bases between the two germline ends. The CDR3 runs to 14 residues. Germline CDR1 is SGDLS and CDR2 is YYNGEE. This CDR3 is CASSVEEGGYEQYF. The CDR3 DNA follows: TGTGCCAGCAGCGTAGAGGAGGGAGGCTACGAGCAGTACTTC.

This chain joins TRBV15 and TRBJ1-2; 8 bases match TRBD1. Germline CDR1 LNHNV, CDR2 YYDKDF (reference sequence). CDR3 length equals 14 residues. J was trimmed by 7 bases and V by 4 bases; bases with no gene match: 8. In DNA form, the CDR3 reads TGTGCCACCAGCACATCGACAGGGGTTTTTGGCTACACCTTC. Its translation: CATSTSTGVFGYTF. Drawing the rest from reference TRBV15 and TRBJ1-2, the complete variable domain is DAMVIQNPRYQVTQFGKPVTLSCSQTLNHNVMYWYQQKSSQAPKLLFHYYDKDFNNEADTPDNFQSRRPNTSFCFLDIRSPGLGDTAMYLCATSTSTGVFGYTFGSGTRLTVV.